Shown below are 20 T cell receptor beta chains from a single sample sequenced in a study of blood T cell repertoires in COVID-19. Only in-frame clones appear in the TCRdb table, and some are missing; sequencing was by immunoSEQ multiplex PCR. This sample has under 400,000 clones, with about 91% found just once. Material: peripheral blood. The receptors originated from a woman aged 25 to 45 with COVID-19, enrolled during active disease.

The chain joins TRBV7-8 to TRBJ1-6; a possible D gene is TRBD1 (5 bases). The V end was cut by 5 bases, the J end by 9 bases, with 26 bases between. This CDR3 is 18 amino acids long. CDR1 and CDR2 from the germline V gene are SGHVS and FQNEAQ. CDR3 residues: CASSQARGGTDFGSPLHF. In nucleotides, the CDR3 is TGTGCCAGCAGCCAGGCGCGTGGGGGGACTGATTTCGGTTCACCCCTCCACTTT.

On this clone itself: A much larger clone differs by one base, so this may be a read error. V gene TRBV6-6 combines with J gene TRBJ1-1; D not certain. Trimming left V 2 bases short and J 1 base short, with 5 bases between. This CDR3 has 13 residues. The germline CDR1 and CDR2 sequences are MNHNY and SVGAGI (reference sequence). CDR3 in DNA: TGTGCCAGCAGTTACCGGGGGAACACTGAAGCTTTCTTT. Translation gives CASSYRGNTEAFF.

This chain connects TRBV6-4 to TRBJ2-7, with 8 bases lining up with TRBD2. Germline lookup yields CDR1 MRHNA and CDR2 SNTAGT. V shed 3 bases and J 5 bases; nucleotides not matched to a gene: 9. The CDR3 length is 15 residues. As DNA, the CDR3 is TGTGCCAGCAGTGAGTACCGGGGGGGCCACCACGAGCAGTACGTC. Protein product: CASSEYRGGHHEQYV.

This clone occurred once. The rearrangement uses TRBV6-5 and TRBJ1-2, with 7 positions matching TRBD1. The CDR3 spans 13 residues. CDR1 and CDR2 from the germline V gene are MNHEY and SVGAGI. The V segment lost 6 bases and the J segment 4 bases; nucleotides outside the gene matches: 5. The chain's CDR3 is CASSTRDSYGYTF. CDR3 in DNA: TGTGCCAGCAGCACCCGGGACAGCTATGGCTACACCTTC.

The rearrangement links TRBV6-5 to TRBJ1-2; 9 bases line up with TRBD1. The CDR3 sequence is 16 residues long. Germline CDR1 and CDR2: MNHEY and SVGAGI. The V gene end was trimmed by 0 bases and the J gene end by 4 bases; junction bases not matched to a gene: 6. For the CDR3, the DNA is TGTGCCAGCAGTTACTCGAACAGGGGGCCGGTCTATGGCTACACCTTC. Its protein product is CASSYSNRGPVYGYTF.

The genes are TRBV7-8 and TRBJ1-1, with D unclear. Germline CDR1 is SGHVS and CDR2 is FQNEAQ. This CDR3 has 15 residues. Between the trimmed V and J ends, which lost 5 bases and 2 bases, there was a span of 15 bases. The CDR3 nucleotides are TGTGCCAGCAGCCTGTCGGTTGCCGGTAACACTGAAGCTTTCTTT. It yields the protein CASSLSVAGNTEAFF.

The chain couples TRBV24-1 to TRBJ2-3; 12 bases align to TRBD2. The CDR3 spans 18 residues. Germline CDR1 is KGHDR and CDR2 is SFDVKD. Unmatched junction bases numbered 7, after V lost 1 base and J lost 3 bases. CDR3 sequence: CATSDLSTSGGKTDTQYF. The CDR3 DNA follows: TGTGCCACCAGTGATTTATCCACTAGCGGGGGGAAAACAGATACGCAGTATTTT.

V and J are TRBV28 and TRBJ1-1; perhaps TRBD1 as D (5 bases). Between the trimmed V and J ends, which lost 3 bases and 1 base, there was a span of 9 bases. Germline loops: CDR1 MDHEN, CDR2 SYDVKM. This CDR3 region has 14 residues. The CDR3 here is CASSFPGGNTEAFF. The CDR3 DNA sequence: TGTGCCAGCAGTTTCCCGGGGGGGAACACTGAAGCTTTCTTT.

The CDR3: CASSRDSSSTDTQYF. CDR3 nucleotides: TGCGCCAGCAGCAGGGACAGCTCTAGCACAGATACGCAGTATTTT. The chain employs TRBV5-1 and TRBJ2-3; 7 nucleotides align to TRBD1. In germline, CDR1 is SGHRS, CDR2 YFSETQ. V shed 4 bases and J 0 bases; nucleotides not matched to a gene: 5. The CDR3 loop spans 15 amino acids. The full variable domain, rest sourced from reference TRBV5-1 and TRBJ2-3, is KAGVTQTPRYLIKTRGQQVTLSCSPISGHRSVSWYQQTPGQGLQFLFEYFSETQRNKGNFPGRFSGRQFSNSRSEMNVSTLELGDSALYLCASSRDSSSTDTQYFGPGTRLTVL.

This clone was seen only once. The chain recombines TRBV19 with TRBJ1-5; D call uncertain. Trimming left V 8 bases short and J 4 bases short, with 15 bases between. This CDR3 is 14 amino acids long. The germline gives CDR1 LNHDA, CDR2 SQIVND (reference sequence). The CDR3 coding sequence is TGTGCCAGTGGTGACATCTCAGTTAATCAGCCCCAGCATTTT. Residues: CASGDISVNQPQHF.

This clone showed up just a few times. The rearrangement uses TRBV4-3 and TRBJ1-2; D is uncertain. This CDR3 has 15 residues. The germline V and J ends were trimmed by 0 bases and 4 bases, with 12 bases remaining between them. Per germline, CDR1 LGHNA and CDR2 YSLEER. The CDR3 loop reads CASSQDGGFSYGYTF. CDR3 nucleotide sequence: TGCGCCAGCAGCCAAGATGGCGGGTTTTCCTATGGCTACACCTTC.

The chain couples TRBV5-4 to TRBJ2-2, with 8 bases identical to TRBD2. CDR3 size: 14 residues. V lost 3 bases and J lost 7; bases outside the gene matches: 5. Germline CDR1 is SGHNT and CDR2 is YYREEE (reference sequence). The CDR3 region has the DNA TGTGCCAGCAGCTCCCGGGGGGGTGGCGGGGAGCTGTTTTTT. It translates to CASSSRGGGGELFF.

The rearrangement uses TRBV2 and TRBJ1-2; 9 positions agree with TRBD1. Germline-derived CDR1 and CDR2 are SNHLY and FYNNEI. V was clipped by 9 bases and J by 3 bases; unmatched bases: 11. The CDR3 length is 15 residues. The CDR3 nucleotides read TGTGCCAGGAGGGACAGGGCACGGGAGGACTATGGCTACACCTTC. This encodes CARRDRAREDYGYTF.

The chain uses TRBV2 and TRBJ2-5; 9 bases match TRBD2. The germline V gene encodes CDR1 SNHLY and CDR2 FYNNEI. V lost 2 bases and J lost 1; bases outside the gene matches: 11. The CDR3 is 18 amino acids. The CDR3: CASSESGGPPHFQETQYF. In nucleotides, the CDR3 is TGTGCCAGCAGTGAAAGCGGGGGGCCCCCTCACTTCCAAGAGACCCAGTACTTC.

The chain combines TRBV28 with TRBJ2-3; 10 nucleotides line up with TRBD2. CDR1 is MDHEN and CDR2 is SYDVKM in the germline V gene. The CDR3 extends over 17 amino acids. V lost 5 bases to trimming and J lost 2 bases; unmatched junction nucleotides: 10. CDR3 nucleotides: TGTGCCAGCAGTCCCCGGACTAGCGGCCGAAACACAGATACGCAGTATTTT. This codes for CASSPRTSGRNTDTQYF.

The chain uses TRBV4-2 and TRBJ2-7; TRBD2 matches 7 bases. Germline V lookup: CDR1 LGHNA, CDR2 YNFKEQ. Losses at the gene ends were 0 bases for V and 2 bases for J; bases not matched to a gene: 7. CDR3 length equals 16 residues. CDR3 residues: CASSQEASGTTYEQYF. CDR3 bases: TGTGCCAGCAGCCAAGAGGCTAGCGGAACCACCTACGAGCAGTACTTC.

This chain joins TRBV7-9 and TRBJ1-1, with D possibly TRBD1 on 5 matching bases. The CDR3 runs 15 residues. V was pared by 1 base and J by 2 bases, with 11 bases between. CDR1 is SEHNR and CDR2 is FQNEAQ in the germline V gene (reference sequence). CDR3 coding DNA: TGTGCCAGCAGCTTAGTGGCAGGGACTAACACTGAAGCTTTCTTT. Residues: CASSLVAGTNTEAFF.

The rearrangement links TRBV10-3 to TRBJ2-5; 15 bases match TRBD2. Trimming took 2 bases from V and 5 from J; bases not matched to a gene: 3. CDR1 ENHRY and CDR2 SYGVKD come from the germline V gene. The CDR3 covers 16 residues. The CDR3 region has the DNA TGTGCCATCAGTGAGCCGGGACTAGCGGGGGGTGAGACCCAGTACTTC. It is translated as CAISEPGLAGGETQYF.

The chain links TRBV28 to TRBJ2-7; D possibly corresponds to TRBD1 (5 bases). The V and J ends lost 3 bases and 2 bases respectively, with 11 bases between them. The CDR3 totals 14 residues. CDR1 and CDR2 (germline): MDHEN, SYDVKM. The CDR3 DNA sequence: TGTGCCAGCAGTTTCAGGGTGCAGCCCTACGAGCAGTACGTC. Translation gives CASSFRVQPYEQYV.

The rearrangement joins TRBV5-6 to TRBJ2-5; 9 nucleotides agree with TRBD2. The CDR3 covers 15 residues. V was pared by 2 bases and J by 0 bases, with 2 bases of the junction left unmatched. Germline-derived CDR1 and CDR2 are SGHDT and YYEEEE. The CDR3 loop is CASSLAGGYQETQYF. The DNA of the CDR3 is TGTGCCAGCAGCTTAGCGGGGGGCTACCAAGAGACCCAGTACTTC.